This T cell receptor (beta chain) emerged from a study of blood T cell repertoires in COVID-19 (TCRdb year 2020). Notes on the research overall: Collaborator samples came from the United States, Italy and Spain and covered acute and convalescent phases of COVID-19. The prospective study material was composed of cDNA or gDNA derived from T cells, B-cell-depleted T cells, or PBMCs. The dataset comprised deeply sampled blood TCRbeta repertoires from subjects exposed to, actively infected with, or recovered from COVID-19. A freely available public database, intended as a resource for researchers studying the immune response to SARS-CoV-2, is where the repertoires were released. The samples were drawn from two sources: the first 160 participants of the ongoing ImmuneRACE study, and 1,000 to 1,500 subjects contributed by 6 global collaborators. Nearly every sample came with metadata listing a de-identified subject ID, COVID-19 status, age in years and sex. Where available, HLA class I and class II types were obtained from metadata supplied by the sample provider rather than from assay-based typing.

Overall study outcomes, separate from this receptor: The quantity of clinical and demographic metadata differed by source and by participant and was supplied without curation.

Compared with germline, V lacks 6 bases and J lacks 7 bases; bases without a gene match: 9. The germline V gene sets CDR1 to MNHEY and CDR2 to SVGAGI. The cysteine opens and the phenylalanine closes a CDR3 of 14 amino acids. Only the CDR3 part of the read is kept: 42 bases, read in frame from the first base. This clone is a singleton in its sample. It has no known antigen specificity. The input lacks base qualities; no much larger clone sits a single base away. A second Seattle source provided samples from volunteer blood donors who had recovered from COVID-19. Collaborating institutions collected whole blood in K2EDTA tubes following their own protocols. For TCRbeta analysis, collaborators shipped samples in one of three forms: frozen whole blood, isolated PBMCs, or DNA extracted from either of those sample types. TCRbeta CDR3 regions were amplified from genomic DNA using the immunoSEQ Assay, a bias-controlled multiplex PCR. Regarding the original processing steps: Within the assay, amplification of reference gene primers was used to estimate how many nucleated cells each sample contained. Sequence reads were collapsed and filtered to measure the absolute abundance of every unique TCRbeta CDR3 rearrangement. For each sample, productive Simpson clonality was calculated by taking the square root of Simpson's diversity index across productive rearrangements. The table was pulled from immuneACCESS by TCRdb, which kept in-frame rearrangements only. Such tables lose some clones; where checked, under half of the loss comes from unresolved V genes, and the rest has no known cause. V and J calls and clone size follow that table, whereas D and trimming were derived from the DNA. Recorded for this sample are roughly 230,000 clones; about 88% of them occurred a single time. Together, the top ten hold approximately 5% of the sample.

This TCR was sampled from a woman between 35 and 50 years old who had recovered from COVID-19. This chain joins TRBV6-5 to TRBJ1-2; 9 central nucleotides agree with TRBD1. Sequencing was performed on peripheral blood. The CDR3 is CASRTGQGPFGYTF. In nucleotides, the sequence is TGTGCCAGCAGGACGGGACAGGGCCCTTTTGGCTACACCTTC.